The present T cell receptor beta chain was sequenced within a study of cytomegalovirus exposure and HLA in healthy donors. PCR used 60 Vbeta primers and 13 Jbeta primers. Using immunoSEQ multiplex PCR, the repertoire was profiled, and TCRdb retains in-frame clones only, with some absent. Of around 190,000 clones detected, 70% to 80% appear once; the ten largest clones hold 1.5% to 2%. Trimming took 7 bases from V and 3 from J; bases not matched to a gene: 9. Germline CDR1 reads MDHEN; CDR2 reads SYDVKM. The CDR3 consists of 15 residues. This rearrangement joins TRBV28 to TRBJ2-7; 10 bases align to TRBD2. Sequencing was done on a sample of PBMCs. This receptor was identified in a man aged 25-40 years in good health and CMV-seronegative. CDR3 loop: CASTPSGRGYYEQYF. CDR3 sequence (DNA): TGTGCCAGCACCCCGAGCGGGAGGGGTTACTACGAGCAGTACTTC.